One T cell receptor beta chain is described in this entry. This clonotype was observed a few times. The target of this receptor is not known. Base qualities are not at hand, and no much larger clone is one base apart. The intended sense of this specimen's time point label: patch test 1, 2 weeks after DPC sensitization. Explained via the paper, the treatment or condition label denotes: therapeutic diphenylcyclopropenone sensitization with weekly scalp DPC. At every patch-test visit, the blood draw took place before the patch test was put on. Eligible patients were aged 18 to 70, diagnosed with alopecia, deemed suitable for DPC therapy, and excluded if pregnant. Total RNA was extracted from unfractionated whole blood collected in Tempus Blood RNA tubes. The library was built by means of RACE. Sequencing relied on a NextSeq 500. Library preparation attached unique molecular identifiers to individual cDNA molecules for quantitative, reproducible TCR counting. Each blood RNA sample was used to sequence both TCR alpha and TCR beta chains. Per the original workflow: The median number of TCRs per sample was 85,000 to 100,000, ranging from 23,224 to 690,600. V, J and CDR3 annotation of the TCR reads was performed with the Decombinator software suite. Every sample was subsampled to the same number of TCRs (28,000) for the PS versus PT1 abundance plots. Expanded TCRs were defined as absent before sensitization and observed at least eight times at the 2-week time point. TCRdb reprocessed the public reads (quality trimming at Q25 with fastp, clone calling with MiXCR) and kept in-frame beta chains. Rows are combined by CDR3 protein, so each entry shows the most common genes and DNA. TCRdb's processing, not the study's, gives the V and J calls here. The sample profile shows roughly 190,000 distinct CDR3 sequences; around 22% of them were found once. Approximately 6.4% of the sample goes to the ten largest clones.

These data belong to a study of human T cells and chemical hapten exposure (dated by TCRdb to about 2021). Broadly, across the study: For sensitization, 2% DPC in acetone was applied to a 2 cm by 2 cm area of upper inner arm skin. Patients additionally received weekly therapeutic DPC doses to the scalp throughout the approximately 25-week study period. Patch testing on the upper back used Finn chambers containing 0.01% DPC, with scoring done after 6 days according to International Contact Dermatitis Research Group standards. The patient cohort, mostly female, included alopecia areata with under or over 50% scalp involvement, alopecia totalis and alopecia universalis. Libraries were pooled for sequencing, and variation in per-sample TCR yields was attributed mainly to small differences in library volumes within the pool. The study tracked peripheral blood TCR repertoire changes in vivo during primary and secondary sensitization to the hapten diphenylcyclopropenone (DPC) in alopecia patients. Patient blood was sampled pre-sensitization (week 0) and at 2, 6 and about 24 weeks after DPC sensitization. Some 29 alopecia patients gave blood for TCR sequencing at one to four time points (pre-sensitization, 2, 6 and 24 weeks). The paper's findings and limits, for the study overall: DPC sensitization did not change the number of TCRs with a frequency above 1 in 1000, and there was no evidence of changes in global repertoire structure. Alopecia, a presumed autoimmune disease, was present in all patients, so the immune response of the patients might differ from that of healthy individuals. Expanded TCRs formed significantly more large CDR3 similarity clusters than pre-sensitization or healthy control sets, consistent with antigen-driven responses. After repeated subsampling, the strength of the expansion versus patch-test correlation and the threshold at which it became significant changed. Patch test score correlated positively with the number of PT1 expanded TCRs, reaching significance at thresholds 8, 16 and 32 but not at 4.

CDR1 LGHNA and CDR2 YNFKEQ were looked up in the germline V gene. Including cysteine and phenylalanine, the CDR3 has 16 amino acids. Only the CDR3 region is kept as DNA, spanning 48 bases read in frame from base 1. Trimming takes 4 bases off V and 6 bases off J; junction bases not matched to a gene: 14. The chain is made from TRBV4-2 and TRBJ1-1; 7 central bases correspond to TRBD1. This receptor was taken from a woman aged 50 to 60 with alopecia areata. Some clones in this sample may be carry-over from other donors' samples. The specimen comprised whole blood, sampled in connection with sensitization to the hapten diphenylcyclopropenone (DPC). The nucleotide sequence is given as TGTGCCAGCAGCCCTCAACCGGGCAGGGGGGCCCCTGAAGCTTTCTTT. This is translated as CASSPQPGRGAPEAFF.